This TCR beta chain was recorded in a study of T cell responses to AZD1222 COVID-19 vaccine. Findings and caveats of the study: Spike-specific TCR breadth and depth grew following two AZD1222 doses. Clonal diversity was possibly underestimated, and white British individuals and females predominated among donors. Unmutated variant regions are reportedly the target of nearly half of TCRs that are spike-specific. Just 5 or 6 AZD1222 recipients tested seropositive at baseline.

V shed 0 bases and J shed 0 bases, with 9 bases lying between them. CDR3 length equals 15 residues. Germline CDR1 and CDR2: SGHRS and YFSETQ. As regards this clone: Its matching antigen is unknown.

Profiling relied on immunoSEQ multiplex PCR, and the TCRdb table lists in-frame clones only, not all of them. This table holds 200,000 or so clones, 87% found once. V gene TRBV5-1 combines with J gene TRBJ2-5; unclear D gene. This specimen was peripheral blood, taken on day 0 of MenACWY control vaccination. The origin of this receptor is an adult in good health. The CDR3 DNA sequence: TGCGCCAGCAGCTTGGCCAGGCGGTACCAAGAGACCCAGTACTTC. Translated: CASSLARRYQETQYF. Using reference TRBV5-1 and TRBJ2-5 for the parts outside the CDR3, the full variable domain is KAGVTQTPRYLIKTRGQQVTLSCSPISGHRSVSWYQQTPGQGLQFLFEYFSETQRNKGNFPGRFSGRQFSNSRSEMNVSTLELGDSALYLCASSLARRYQETQYFGPGTRLLVL.